Presented here are 32 T cell receptor beta chains from one specimen sequenced in a study of T cell responses to AZD1222 COVID-19 vaccine. The table came from immunoSEQ multiplex PCR; TCRdb's copy has only in-frame clones and leaves some out. Among about 180,000 clones listed, 75% to 95% were seen once. The sample in question was peripheral blood, obtained on day 0 of AZD1222 vaccination. Receptor source: an adult in good health.

The chain has TRBV3-1 (or the pseudogene TRBV3-2) and TRBJ1-2; D is possibly TRBD1 (6 bases). Germline CDR1 reads LGHDT; CDR2 reads YNNKEL (reference sequence). This CDR3 is built from 14 residues. Trimming removed 3 bases from V and 5 bases from J, with 13 bases in between. The CDR3 is CASSQAGAGYGYTF. CDR3 in DNA: TGTGCCAGCAGCCAGGCAGGGGCTGGGTATGGCTACACCTTC.

V and J are TRBV15 and TRBJ2-1, with D tentatively TRBD1 (5 bases). The CDR3 consists of 15 residues. Per germline, CDR1 LNHNV and CDR2 YYDKDF (reference sequence). Trimming took 3 bases from V and 7 from J, leaving 16 bases between them. The CDR3 here is CATSRDRGGSNEQFF. The CDR3 DNA reads as TGTGCCACCAGCAGGGATAGGGGTGGTTCTAATGAGCAGTTCTTC. Full variable domain (remainder filled in from reference TRBV15 and TRBJ2-1): DAMVIQNPRYQVTQFGKPVTLSCSQTLNHNVMYWYQQKSSQAPKLLFHYYDKDFNNEADTPDNFQSRRPNTSFCFLDIRSPGLGDTAMYLCATSRDRGGSNEQFFGPGTRLTVL.

This clone was seen a single time. This rearrangement joins TRBV14 to TRBJ1-6; a possible D gene is TRBD1 (5 bases). V gave up 4 bases and J gave up 7 bases, with 14 bases separating them. The CDR3 sequence is 15 residues long. The germline gives CDR1 SGHDN, CDR2 FVKESK. The CDR3 sequence: CASSPLGGSNSPLHF. CDR3 bases: TGTGCCAGCAGCCCCCTTGGGGGATCCAATTCACCCCTCCACTTT.

The chain recombines TRBV3-1 (or the pseudogene TRBV3-2) with TRBJ1-6, with D unresolved. The germline CDR1 and CDR2 sequences are LGHDT and YNNKEL (reference sequence). The length of the CDR3 is 15 residues. V lost 0 bases, J lost 7 bases, and 10 bases lay in between. The CDR3 nucleotides are TGTGCCAGCAGCCAAGATACCGGGTGGAATTCACCCCTCCACTTT. It is translated as CASSQDTGWNSPLHF.

The chain couples TRBV5-4 to TRBJ1-1; no clear D. The CDR3 is made up of 16 amino acids. The V end was cut by 4 bases, the J end by 7 bases, with 23 bases between. Looked up from germline, CDR1 is SGHNT and CDR2 is YYREEE (reference sequence). The CDR3 sequence: CASSARSGYKGIEAFF. CDR3 DNA: TGTGCCAGCAGCGCCCGTTCAGGTTACAAGGGTATTGAAGCTTTCTTT.

The gene calls are TRBV6-5 and TRBJ2-7; D gene unclear. The CDR3 sequence is 13 residues long. CDR1 MNHEY and CDR2 SVGAGI come from the germline V gene. Trimming took off 4 bases at V and 1 base at J, with 8 bases between the two ends. This CDR3 is CASSSPQSYEQYF. CDR3 in DNA: TGTGCCAGCAGTTCCCCCCAGTCCTACGAGCAGTACTTC.

This sequence joins TRBV7-2 and TRBJ2-7; a possible D gene is TRBD2 (6 bases). The CDR3 length is 14 residues. Germline CDR1 reads SGHTA; CDR2 reads FQGNSA. Trimming took off 5 bases at V and 6 bases at J, with 17 bases between the two ends. The CDR3 region is CASSPQRAPSEQYF. The CDR3 DNA sequence: TGTGCCAGCAGCCCCCAGCGGGCGCCGAGCGAGCAGTACTTC.

The V call is TRBV5-8, the J call TRBJ1-2, with D possibly TRBD1 on 6 matching bases. Deletions cut 7 bases from V and 4 bases from J, with 14 bases between. The CDR3 is 13 amino acids. The germline V gene has CDR1 SGHTS and CDR2 YDEGEE. CDR3 sequence (DNA): TGTGCCAGCGTGGGAGGGGGTCCCTATGGCTACACCTTC. Protein: CASVGGGPYGYTF. The entire variable domain, with the rest obtained from reference TRBV5-8 and TRBJ1-2, is as follows: EAGVTQSPTHLIKTRGQQATLRCSPISGHTSVYWYQQALGLGLQFLLWYDEGEERNRGNFPPRFSGRQFPNYSSELNVNALELEDSALYLCASVGGGPYGYTFGSGTRLTVV.

This chain links TRBV6-2 or TRBV6-3 with TRBJ2-7, with 7 nucleotides matching TRBD1. Germline loops: CDR1 MNHEY, CDR2 SVGEGT. With 6 bases clipped from V and 2 bases from J, the junction kept 4 bases outside the gene matches. This CDR3 is built from 13 residues. Here the CDR3 reads CASSRDSPYEQYF. CDR3 bases: TGTGCCAGCAGCCGGGACAGTCCCTACGAGCAGTACTTC.

The rearrangement links TRBV2 to TRBJ1-5; 7 nucleotides align to TRBD1. The germline V gene has CDR1 SNHLY and CDR2 FYNNEI. The V segment lost 5 bases and the J segment 4 bases; nucleotides outside the gene matches: 2. This CDR3 is 13 amino acids long. For the CDR3, the DNA is TGTGCCAGCAGTCCGACAGGGAATCAGCCCCAGCATTTT. Its translation: CASSPTGNQPQHF.

The sample holds one count of this clone. The V call is TRBV11-2, the J call TRBJ2-1, with 11 bases identical to TRBD2. The germline V gene encodes CDR1 SGHAT and CDR2 FQNNGV. V gave up 1 base and J gave up 3 bases; unmatched junction bases: 8. CDR3 length equals 18 residues. The CDR3 is CASSLGLASGGYYNEQFF. For the CDR3, the DNA is TGTGCCAGCAGCTTAGGCTTAGCTAGCGGGGGGTACTACAATGAGCAGTTCTTC.

The V and J genes are TRBV4-2 and TRBJ2-2; 13 bases agree with TRBD2. Germline CDR1 reads LGHNA; CDR2 reads YNFKEQ. The CDR3 extends over 16 amino acids. Unmatched junction bases numbered 4, after V lost 1 base and J lost 8 bases. Written as DNA, the CDR3 is TGTGCCAGCAGCCAAGCCGGGACTAGCGGGGCGGGGGAGCTGTTTTTT. It yields the protein CASSQAGTSGAGELFF.

This rearrangement joins TRBV5-4 to TRBJ1-4, with 7 bases fitting TRBD1. CDR3 size: 15 residues. The germline gives CDR1 SGHNT, CDR2 YYREEE (reference sequence). The J segment lost 5 bases and the V segment lost 2 bases, leaving 6 bases of the junction unmatched. CDR3 nucleotide sequence: TGTGCCAGCAGCTTTCGACAGGGCCAGAATGAAAAACTGTTTTTT. Translating gives CASSFRQGQNEKLFF.

V and J are TRBV19 and TRBJ2-2; D unresolved. Trimming removed 10 bases at V and 6 bases at J, with 12 bases between. The CDR3 sequence is 12 residues long. Germline V lookup: CDR1 LNHDA, CDR2 SQIVND (reference sequence). The CDR3 here is CATRQQPGELFF. DNA for the CDR3: TGTGCCACCAGACAACAACCCGGGGAGCTGTTTTTT.

The chain carries TRBV7-9 and TRBJ2-7; D might be TRBD1 (6 bases). This CDR3 has 13 amino acids. Germline CDR1 and CDR2: SEHNR and FQNEAQ (reference sequence). V was shortened by 3 bases and J by 6 bases, with 12 bases between the two germline ends. CDR3 sequence (DNA): TGTGCCAGCAGCTTTGGACAGTATCCCGAGCAGTACTTC. It codes for CASSFGQYPEQYF.

The chain couples TRBV19 to TRBJ1-2; D gene unclear. Per the germline V gene, CDR1 is LNHDA and CDR2 is SQIVND (reference sequence). V lost 2 bases and J lost 6, with 10 bases in between. The CDR3 covers 13 residues. The CDR3 protein is CASSIPGRHGYTF. CDR3 in DNA: TGTGCCAGTAGTATACCCGGGAGGCATGGCTACACCTTC.

This clone is a singleton in its sample. The V call is TRBV15, the J call TRBJ1-5; D might be TRBD1 (5 bases). Germline V gene data show CDR1 as LNHNV and CDR2 as YYDKDF (reference sequence). Between the trimmed V and J ends, which lost 3 bases and 9 bases, there was a span of 21 bases. CDR3 length equals 16 residues. CDR3 in amino acids: CATSRGGSRGIRPQHF. The CDR3 nucleotides are TGTGCCACCAGCAGGGGAGGGTCGAGGGGAATCCGGCCCCAGCATTTT.

The rearrangement links TRBV18 to TRBJ2-1, with unresolved D. The CDR3 is 14 residues long. V lost 3 bases and J 6 bases, leaving 12 bases between the germline ends. The V gene's germline CDR1 is KGHSH and CDR2 LQKENI. The CDR3 region has the DNA TGTGCCAGCTCACCGAACCTCTTGTTCAATGAGCAGTTCTTC. Its translation is CASSPNLLFNEQFF.

The CDR3 spells CASSQGGDREPNEQFF. The CDR3 nucleotides are TGCGCCAGCAGCCAAGGAGGGGACAGGGAGCCCAATGAGCAGTTCTTC. This sequence joins TRBV4-3 and TRBJ2-1, with TRBD1 identical over 9 bases. The CDR3 runs to 16 residues. Per germline, CDR1 LGHNA and CDR2 YSLEER. Trimming at V came to 1 base and at J to 6 bases, leaving 7 bases not matched to a gene.

CDR3 in amino acids: CSTRRDNEQFF. The DNA for the CDR3 is TGCAGCACGCGTCGTGACAATGAGCAGTTCTTC. The gene calls are TRBV20-1 and TRBJ2-1; no firm D call. The CDR3 spans 11 residues. CDR1 DFQATT and CDR2 SNEGSKA come from the germline V gene (reference sequence).

This chain joins TRBV30 and TRBJ1-5, with no clear D. Trimming took off 3 bases at V and 3 bases at J, with 9 bases between the two ends. The CDR3 covers 13 residues. Germline V gene lookup returns CDR1 GTSNPN and CDR2 SVGIG (reference sequence). CDR3 protein: CAWSGLNNQPQHF. The CDR3, as DNA: TGTGCCTGGAGCGGCCTGAACAATCAGCCCCAGCATTTT.

The V call is TRBV7-2, the J call TRBJ2-1, with D possibly TRBD1 on 7 matching bases. CDR1 is SGHTA and CDR2 is FQGNSA in the germline V gene. Trimming stripped 4 bases from V and 6 bases from J, with 16 bases between. This CDR3 is built from 15 residues. This CDR3 reads CASSSIRQGGNEQFF. For the CDR3, the DNA is TGTGCCAGCAGCTCGATAAGACAGGGAGGCAATGAGCAGTTCTTC. The variable domain in full, completed from reference TRBV7-2 and TRBJ2-1, reads GAGVSQSPSNKVTEKGKDVELRCDPISGHTALYWYRQSLGQGLEFLIYFQGNSAPDKSGLPSDRFSAERTGGSVSTLTIQRTQQEDSAVYLCASSSIRQGGNEQFFGPGTRLTVL.

This clone has a single count. This chain joins TRBV27 and TRBJ2-1; 11 bases match TRBD2. Germline V gives CDR1 MNHEY, CDR2 SMNVEV (reference sequence). V lost 6 bases and J lost 1; bases outside the gene matches: 8. The CDR3 totals 17 residues. The CDR3 sequence: CASSNSGGAGSYNEQFF. The CDR3, as DNA: TGTGCCAGCAGCAATAGCGGGGGGGCGGGGTCCTACAATGAGCAGTTCTTC.

The chain employs TRBV7-9 and TRBJ1-2; D remains ambiguous. CDR3 size: 11 residues. Germline V gene lookup returns CDR1 SEHNR and CDR2 FQNEAQ (reference sequence). Deletions cut 5 bases from V and 8 bases from J, with 9 bases between. The CDR3 coding sequence is TGTGCCAGCAGCCGCCTCATAGGCTACACCTTC. Protein sequence: CASSRLIGYTF.

The chain links TRBV7-3 to TRBJ2-2; the match to TRBD1 covers 11 bases. Trimming took 6 bases from V and 7 from J; bases not matched to a gene: 7. The length of the CDR3 is 15 residues. Germline V gene data show CDR1 as SGHTA and CDR2 as FQGTGA. The CDR3 region is CASRRTGGAGGELFF. As DNA, the CDR3 is TGTGCCAGCAGAAGGACAGGGGGCGCCGGCGGGGAGCTGTTTTTT.

The V gene is TRBV6-2 or TRBV6-3, the J gene TRBJ2-6; 8 bases agree with TRBD1. Trimming took 4 bases from V and 0 from J; bases not matched to a gene: 11. The CDR3 contains 19 residues. Germline CDR1 MNHEY, CDR2 SVGEGT. This CDR3 reads CASSFDRDRSSSGANVLTF. The DNA of the CDR3 is TGTGCCAGCAGTTTTGACCGGGACAGGTCTAGCTCTGGGGCCAACGTCCTGACTTTC.

The V and J genes are TRBV4-3 and TRBJ1-2; 7 bases are a match to TRBD1. J lost 4 bases, V lost 1 base, and 6 bases had no gene match. Germline V gene data show CDR1 as LGHNA and CDR2 as YSLEER. The CDR3 extends over 15 amino acids. CDR3 loop: CASSQAQGGIYGYTF. DNA of the CDR3: TGCGCCAGCAGCCAAGCTCAGGGGGGTATCTATGGCTACACCTTC.

The rearrangement joins TRBV7-2 to TRBJ1-1; D may be TRBD1 (5 bases). Germline V gene lookup returns CDR1 SGHTA and CDR2 FQGNSA. V lost 5 bases to trimming and J lost 4 bases, with 17 bases between them. This CDR3 contains 15 residues. The CDR3 region is CASSAHGTSGTEAFF. CDR3 sequence (DNA): TGTGCCAGCAGCGCCCACGGGACTTCGGGCACTGAAGCTTTCTTT.

This chain connects TRBV7-3 to TRBJ2-6; D not resolved. CDR3 size: 13 residues. Trimming took 3 bases from V and 3 from J, leaving 3 bases between them. The germline gives CDR1 SGHTA, CDR2 FQGTGA. The CDR3 nucleotides read TGTGCCAGCAGCTTCTTTGGGGCCAACGTCCTGACTTTC. It translates to CASSFFGANVLTF.

J is TRBJ2-3 and V is TRBV3-1 (or the pseudogene TRBV3-2), with D perhaps matching TRBD1 or TRBD2 (6 bases each). This CDR3 spans 16 amino acids. The V gene's germline CDR1 is LGHDT and CDR2 YNNKEL (reference sequence). V lost 0 bases, J lost 0 bases, and 10 bases lay in between. The chain's CDR3 is CASSQDPGASTDTQYF. The CDR3 nucleotides read TGTGCCAGCAGCCAAGATCCGGGGGCGAGCACAGATACGCAGTATTTT.

V and J are TRBV7-9 and TRBJ2-7; 9 nucleotides align to TRBD2. Germline CDR1 is SEHNR and CDR2 is FQNEAQ (reference sequence). Trimming cost V 5 bases and J 11 bases; bases outside gene matches: 10. This CDR3 is built from 13 residues. In DNA form, the CDR3 reads TGTGCCAGCAGCCTACGGACTAGCGAATTTAAGTACTTC. Residues: CASSLRTSEFKYF.

J is TRBJ1-3 and V is TRBV9; weak D call: TRBD1 (6 bases). Trimming pared 4 bases from V and 3 bases from J, leaving 14 bases between. This CDR3 has 15 amino acids. Germline V CDR1 and CDR2: SGDLS, YYNGEE. The CDR3 here is CASSLGGFGGNTIYF. Here the CDR3 DNA reads TGTGCCAGCAGCCTAGGGGGGTTTGGTGGAAACACCATATATTTT.